Listed below are T cell receptor beta chains from one sample, sequenced in a study of cytomegalovirus exposure and HLA in healthy donors. Here immunoSEQ multiplex PCR was the method, and the copy in TCRdb shows in-frame clones only, minus some. The table lists about 130,000 clones, 80% of them singletons. Sequencing input: PBMCs. These TCRs come from a male donor in good health and CMV-seronegative. Each CDR3 is given with its conserved first and last residue. The D gene is left open where the match is weak. Only some rows state a clone size, as once, few, many or a class for expanded clones.

CDR3 length | clone size | J gene | V gene | D gene | CDR3 DNA | CDR3 protein
14 | NA | TRBJ2-5 | TRBV6-1 | TRBD2 | TGTGCCAGCAGACCGGGGGGGGATTTCGGGACCCAGTACTTC | CASRPGGDFGTQYF
13 | NA | TRBJ1-3 | TRBV6-5 | NA | TGTGCCAGCACCCACGAGATTGGAAACACCATATATTTT | CASTHEIGNTIYF
13 | NA | TRBJ1-5 | TRBV6-1 | NA | TGTGCCAGCGAGGTTGCAGTGAATCAGCCCCAGCATTTT | CASEVAVNQPQHF
16 | once | TRBJ1-5 | TRBV7-6 | NA | TGTGCCAGCAGCTTAGAACAGGGTTCGGTCGATCAGCCCCAGCATTTT | CASSLEQGSVDQPQHF
18 | NA | TRBJ2-3 | TRBV5-1 | TRBD2 | TGCGCCAGCAGCTTGGTACCCTCCAGCGGGGGGACCACAGATACGCAGTATTTT | CASSLVPSSGGTTDTQYF
19 | NA | TRBJ2-1 | TRBV6-4 | TRBD2 | TGTGCCAGCAGTCCGGGACTAGCGGGACCGGTAGCGGTCCACAATGAGCAGTTCTTC | CASSPGLAGPVAVHNEQFF
14 | once | TRBJ2-1 | TRBV7-2 | NA | TGTGCCAGCAGCTTAGTGGGCCCTTTGAGTGAGCAGTTCTTC | CASSLVGPLSEQFF
16 | few | TRBJ2-7 | TRBV9 | NA | TGTGCCAGCAGCGTAGACCCCGTGGGGGGATTCAACGAGCAGTACTTC | CASSVDPVGGFNEQYF
10 | NA | TRBJ1-2 | TRBV9 | NA | TGTGCCAGCGGGGGGTCTGGCTACACCTTC | CASGGSGYTF
17 | NA | TRBJ1-2 | TRBV7-9 | TRBD1 | TGTGCCAGCAGCCCCTTTAGCGGACAGGGCTTTTACTATGGCTACACCTTC | CASSPFSGQGFYYGYTF
18 | NA | TRBJ2-5 | TRBV7-9 | TRBD2 | TGTGCCAGCAGCTCCCCCCTAGCGGGCACAAGGGACCAAGAGACCCAGTACTTC | CASSSPLAGTRDQETQYF
16 | NA | TRBJ1-3 | TRBV7-2 | NA | TGTGCCAGCAGCGACGCGGGGACTGACCCTGGAAACACCATATATTTT | CASSDAGTDPGNTIYF
15 | NA | TRBJ2-7 | TRBV19 | TRBD2 | TGTGCCAGTAGTATTTCAGCGGGGAGCTCCTACGAGCAGTACTTC | CASSISAGSSYEQYF
15 | NA | TRBJ2-7 | TRBV28 | TRBD1 | TGTGCCAGCAGTCCCAATCCGGGACAGGGTGGCGAGCAGTACTTC | CASSPNPGQGGEQYF